One and the same sample provided the 17 T cell receptor beta chains below, sequenced in a study of radiation and T cells in renal cell carcinoma. Profiling relied on immunoSEQ multiplex PCR, and the TCRdb table lists in-frame clones only, not all of them. The sample contains roughly 150,000 clones, over 80% of which appear only once. Time point indicated: blood 2 weeks post-SBRT. Sample treatment: 15 Gy SBRT to primary tumor, nephrectomy 4 weeks later. Sequencing used blood, obtained from a patient whose treatment included radiotherapy and nephrectomy. The receptors derive from a woman aged 45 to 65 with renal cell carcinoma.

The chain combines TRBV5-1 with TRBJ2-7; 8 positions match TRBD1. CDR3 length: 15 amino acids. After removal of 0 bases from V and 4 bases from J, the junction contained 6 bases not matched to a gene. The germline CDR1 and CDR2 sequences are SGHRS and YFSETQ. CDR3 in amino acids: CASSLGAGGTYEQYF. The DNA for the CDR3 is TGCGCCAGCAGCTTGGGTGCAGGGGGCACATACGAGCAGTACTTC.

J is TRBJ1-5 and V is TRBV6-1; 9 bases agree with TRBD1. J gave up 3 bases and V 6 bases, and 6 bases lay outside the gene matches. The CDR3 sequence is 15 residues long. Germline V lookup: CDR1 MNHNS, CDR2 SASEGT. This chain's CDR3 is CASSQQGANNQPQHF. In DNA, the CDR3 is TGTGCCAGCAGCCAACAGGGGGCGAACAATCAGCCCCAGCATTTT.

This chain joins TRBV7-3 and TRBJ2-3; 10 nucleotides agree with TRBD2. Trimming removed 5 bases from V and 4 bases from J; junction bases left unmatched: 9. The germline CDR1 and CDR2 sequences are SGHTA and FQGTGA. This CDR3 is 16 amino acids long. The CDR3 region has the DNA TGTGCCAGCAGCAAGAGGCCTAGCGGGGGTTCAGATACGCAGTATTTT. This gives the protein CASSKRPSGGSDTQYF.

The rearrangement uses TRBV2 and TRBJ1-2; D is unresolved. The CDR3 is 13 residues long. The germline V gene has CDR1 SNHLY and CDR2 FYNNEI. V lost 6 bases and J 6 bases, leaving 14 bases between the germline ends. CDR3 DNA sequence: TGTGCCAGCAGCGCCGATAGCTCCAATGGCTACACCTTC. Amino acid sequence: CASSADSSNGYTF.

The V call is TRBV15, the J call TRBJ2-7; D is unresolved. Trimming pared 8 bases from V and 1 base from J, leaving 12 bases between. Per the germline V gene, CDR1 is LNHNV and CDR2 is YYDKDF (reference sequence). The CDR3 has 13 residues. Here the CDR3 reads CATAFGESYEQYF. As DNA, the CDR3 is TGTGCCACCGCTTTTGGGGAATCCTACGAGCAGTACTTC.

The chain combines TRBV9 with TRBJ2-1, with TRBD2 matching 11 bases. The CDR3 runs to 16 residues. Germline CDR1 SGDLS, CDR2 YYNGEE. J was trimmed by 5 bases and V by 0 bases; bases with no gene match: 4. CDR3 bases: TGTGCCAGCAGCGTAGCACTAGCGGGGGCCAACAATGAGCAGTTCTTC. This translates into CASSVALAGANNEQFF.

This clone appeared once. This rearrangement joins TRBV5-5 to TRBJ2-7, with D unresolved. Trimming shortened V by 2 bases and J by 3 bases, and 18 bases separated the two germline ends. This CDR3 is 16 amino acids long. In germline, CDR1 is SGHKS, CDR2 YYEKEE (reference sequence). The CDR3 nucleotides are TGTGCCAGCAGCTTCTCGGTAGGGTTTTTGGGCTACGAGCAGTACTTC. As protein: CASSFSVGFLGYEQYF.

This chain uses TRBV2 with TRBJ2-1, with 11 bases fitting TRBD2. Germline V gene lookup returns CDR1 SNHLY and CDR2 FYNNEI. After removal of 6 bases from V and 10 bases from J, the junction contained 8 bases not matched to a gene. The CDR3 is 14 residues long. The CDR3: CASSPVLAGEEQFF. In DNA form, the CDR3 reads TGTGCCAGCAGCCCCGTACTAGCGGGGGAGGAGCAGTTCTTC.

V and J are TRBV9 and TRBJ1-1; D possibly corresponds to TRBD1 (5 bases). Trimming shortened V by 3 bases and J by 10 bases, and 19 bases separated the two germline ends. This CDR3 has 14 amino acids. The germline CDR1 and CDR2 sequences are SGDLS and YYNGEE. The CDR3 DNA follows: TGTGCCAGCAGCGACCCCGGACGGGGCTCGGTAGCTTTCTTT. Translation: CASSDPGRGSVAFF. The full variable domain, its missing parts supplied by reference TRBV9 and TRBJ1-1, is DSGVTQTPKHLITATGQRVTLRCSPRSGDLSVYWYQQSLDQGLQFLIQYYNGEERAKGNILERFSAQQFPDLHSELNLSSLELGDSALYFCASSDPGRGSVAFFGQGTRLTVV.

The CDR3 loop reads CSVRTSGGVLTQYF. CDR3 nucleotides: TGCAGCGTTCGGACTAGCGGGGGGGTCCTTACGCAGTATTTT. V is TRBV29-1 and J is TRBJ2-3; 15 bases align to TRBD2. This CDR3 is built from 14 residues. V shed 5 bases, J shed 8 bases, and the junction held 5 bases outside the gene matches. CDR1 and CDR2 from the germline V gene are SQVTM and ANQGSEA.

The chain is built from TRBV10-1 and TRBJ2-7; maybe TRBD2 (7 bases). The CDR3 totals 12 residues. Germline V gene data show CDR1 as WNHNN and CDR2 as SYGVQD (reference sequence). V lost 8 bases to trimming and J lost 5 bases, with 13 bases between them. CDR3 protein: CASSLGGHEQYF. CDR3 nucleotides: TGCGCCAGCTCCTTGGGGGGGCACGAGCAGTACTTC.

V usage is TRBV11-2 and J usage is TRBJ1-2; 11 nucleotides agree with TRBD1. CDR1 and CDR2 (germline): SGHAT, FQNNGV. The CDR3 runs to 15 residues. Trimming took 5 bases from V and 4 from J; bases not matched to a gene: 6. The DNA for the CDR3 is TGTGCCAGCAGCCCCAGGACAGGGGGCAGCTATGGCTACACCTTC. It encodes CASSPRTGGSYGYTF.

The chain uses TRBV5-6 and TRBJ2-7; D unresolved. CDR3 length: 15 residues. Per the germline V gene, CDR1 is SGHDT and CDR2 is YYEEEE. V was cut by 0 bases and J by 0 bases, with 10 bases left in between. The CDR3 bases are TGTGCCAGCAGCTTGGGCCCTACAAGCTCCTACGAGCAGTACTTC. Translation: CASSLGPTSSYEQYF.

This clone was detected only once. The junction does not match germline at one end; this may be a read error. The CDR3 is CASSARDRCYEQYF. The CDR3 bases are TGTGCTAGCAGCGCCCGGGACAGATGCTACGAGCAGTACTTC. J is TRBJ2-7 and V is TRBV7-7; 7 bases map to TRBD1. CDR1 and CDR2 from the germline V gene are SSHAT and FNYEAQ (reference sequence). The CDR3 runs 14 residues.

The chain couples TRBV29-1 to TRBJ1-2; D unresolved. The length of the CDR3 is 13 residues. The germline CDR1 and CDR2 sequences are SQVTM and ANQGSEA. The ends were cut back, 3 bases at V and 2 bases at J, with 10 bases in the middle. Here the CDR3 DNA reads TGCAGCGTTGACGCTAACAGAAACTATGGCTACACCTTC. Translation gives CSVDANRNYGYTF.

The CDR3 loop reads CASSAGQGGFYEQFF. CDR3 sequence (DNA): TGTGCCAGTAGTGCGGGACAGGGCGGATTTTATGAGCAGTTCTTC. The gene calls are TRBV19 and TRBJ2-1; 9 bases line up with TRBD1. The trim removed 5 bases at V and 8 bases at J, leaving 10 bases unmatched. The germline gives CDR1 LNHDA, CDR2 SQIVND (reference sequence). The CDR3 totals 15 residues.

This sequence joins TRBV11-2 and TRBJ1-4; no reliable D call. This CDR3 is built from 14 residues. Germline CDR1 is SGHAT and CDR2 is FQNNGV. Trimming removed 5 bases from V and 0 bases from J, with 7 bases in between. CDR3 region: CASSPAATNEKLFF. Written as DNA, the CDR3 is TGTGCCAGCAGCCCGGCGGCAACTAATGAAAAACTGTTTTTT.